Listed below are T cell receptor beta chains from one sample, sequenced in a study of CD8+CD57+ T cells in acquired aplastic anemia. TCRdb independently ran MiXCR on the reads; one entry per CDR3 protein. The sample records 200,000 or so distinct CDR3 sequences, around 47% being singletons. The sequenced sample consisted of sorted CD4+, CD8+, or CD8+CD57+ T cells (not recorded which) from PBMCs. Every receptor here comes from a human donor with aplastic anemia. Both conserved end residues are part of each CDR3. A D gene is named only where the DNA matches it firmly. Clone size appears in some rows only: once, few, many, or a class for an expanded clone.

V gene: TRBV2; clone size: -; D gene: -; J gene: TRBJ1-4; CDR3 DNA: TGTGCCAGCAGCTCTCTCCGGGACACCTATGGAAAACTGTTTTTT; CDR3 protein: CASSSLRDTYGKLFF
V gene: TRBV19; clone size: once; D gene: -; J gene: TRBJ1-3; CDR3 DNA: TGTGCCAGTCGACAGCTCTCTGGAAACACCATATATTTT; CDR3 protein: CASRQLSGNTIYF
V gene: TRBV5-1; clone size: many; D gene: TRBD2; J gene: TRBJ2-5; CDR3 DNA: TGCGCCAGCAGCTTGGTGGGGACTAGCAGCCAAGAGACCCAGTACTTC; CDR3 protein: CASSLVGTSSQETQYF
V gene: TRBV10-1; clone size: few; D gene: TRBD2; J gene: TRBJ2-7; CDR3 DNA: TGCGCCAGCAGTGAGGGACTAGCGGGAACCACATACTTC; CDR3 protein: CASSEGLAGTTYF
V gene: TRBV18; clone size: -; D gene: -; J gene: TRBJ1-1; CDR3 DNA: TGTGCCAGCTCACCACTTCGACGTACTGAAGCTTTCTTT; CDR3 protein: CASSPLRRTEAFF
V gene: TRBV9; clone size: many; D gene: TRBD1; J gene: TRBJ1-2; CDR3 DNA: TGTGCCAGCAGCGCAATCGGGACAGGCTATGGCTACACCTTC; CDR3 protein: CASSAIGTGYGYTF
V gene: TRBV2; clone size: -; D gene: -; J gene: TRBJ2-6; CDR3 DNA: TGTGCCAGCAGTACAGGGATGACCGTCCTGACTTTC; CDR3 protein: CASSTGMTVLTF
V gene: TRBV19; clone size: -; D gene: -; J gene: TRBJ2-5; CDR3 DNA: TGTGCCAGTAGTATTGCTGTAGTCCAAGAGACCCAGTACTTC; CDR3 protein: CASSIAVVQETQYF
V gene: TRBV11-2; clone size: -; D gene: TRBD2; J gene: TRBJ2-1; CDR3 DNA: TGTGCCAGCAGCTTAGGGGGCGGGAGTACCGTCGGAGAGCAGTTCTTC; CDR3 protein: CASSLGGGSTVGEQFF
V gene: TRBV7-3; clone size: many; D gene: -; J gene: TRBJ2-3; CDR3 DNA: TGTGCCAGCAGCTTACTAGTCCGGACAGATACGCAGTATTTT; CDR3 protein: CASSLLVRTDTQYF
V gene: TRBV29-1; clone size: few; D gene: -; J gene: TRBJ2-2; CDR3 DNA: TGCAGCGTTGAAGGGGACAACACCAGGGAGCTGTTTTTT; CDR3 protein: CSVEGDNTRELFF
V gene: TRBV25-1; clone size: -; D gene: TRBD2; J gene: TRBJ2-1; CDR3 DNA: TGTGCCGGCCGAGGGACTAGCGGCTACAATGAGCAGTTCTTC; CDR3 protein: CAGRGTSGYNEQFF
V gene: TRBV24-1; clone size: few; D gene: TRBD1; J gene: TRBJ1-2; CDR3 DNA: TGTGCCACCAGTGATACCGGGACAGGGACCCCCTATGGCTACACCTTC; CDR3 protein: CATSDTGTGTPYGYTF
V gene: TRBV2; clone size: -; D gene: -; J gene: TRBJ2-7; CDR3 DNA: TGTGCCAGCACCGCGGGACAGTTGTACGAGCAGTACTTC; CDR3 protein: CASTAGQLYEQYF
V gene: TRBV12-3/TRBV12-4; clone size: -; D gene: -; J gene: TRBJ2-5; CDR3 DNA: TGTGCCAGCAGCCGAATACCACTTGAGACCCAGTACTTC; CDR3 protein: CASSRIPLETQYF
V gene: TRBV15; clone size: few; D gene: TRBD2; J gene: TRBJ2-1; CDR3 DNA: TGTGCCACCAGCAGGGGCGGGAGGGCCATCGATGAGCAGTTCTTC; CDR3 protein: CATSRGGRAIDEQFF
V gene: TRBV5-5; clone size: -; D gene: -; J gene: TRBJ1-5; CDR3 DNA: TGTGCCAGCAGCTCCCAGGGAAATAGCAATCAGCCCCAGCATTTT; CDR3 protein: CASSSQGNSNQPQHF
V gene: TRBV10-3; clone size: many; D gene: -; J gene: TRBJ1-2; CDR3 DNA: TGTGCCATCAGCCTAACGTTTGATGGCTACACCTTC; CDR3 protein: CAISLTFDGYTF
V gene: TRBV29-1; clone size: -; D gene: -; J gene: TRBJ2-7; CDR3 DNA: TGCAGCGTTTCAGACGGAACCTACGAGCAGTACTTC; CDR3 protein: CSVSDGTYEQYF
V gene: TRBV7-6; clone size: -; D gene: -; J gene: TRBJ1-2; CDR3 DNA: TGTGCCAGCAGCTTAGCAGACACCGGGAGTTATGGCTACACCTTC; CDR3 protein: CASSLADTGSYGYTF
V gene: TRBV4-2; clone size: many; D gene: TRBD2; J gene: TRBJ2-1; CDR3 DNA: TGTGCCAGCAGCCAAGATCGACTAGCGGGAGTTAGGGCTGAGCAGTTCTTC; CDR3 protein: CASSQDRLAGVRAEQFF
V gene: TRBV29-1; clone size: -; D gene: TRBD1; J gene: TRBJ2-7; CDR3 DNA: TGCAGCGCCGAGGGACAGGGGGGGACCTACGAGCAGTACTTC; CDR3 protein: CSAEGQGGTYEQYF
V gene: TRBV2; clone size: few; D gene: -; J gene: TRBJ2-1; CDR3 DNA: TGTGCCAGCAGTTCGATCTCCTACAATGAGCAGTTCTTC; CDR3 protein: CASSSISYNEQFF
V gene: TRBV20-1; clone size: many; D gene: TRBD1; J gene: TRBJ2-1; CDR3 DNA: TGCAGTGCTAGACAAAAAGTCCGGGACAGGGGATCATATGGCAATGAGCAGTTCTTC; CDR3 protein: CSARQKVRDRGSYGNEQFF
V gene: TRBV15; clone size: many; D gene: -; J gene: TRBJ2-7; CDR3 DNA: TGTGCCACCAGCACCCCCGGGTACTACGAGCAGTACTTC; CDR3 protein: CATSTPGYYEQYF
V gene: TRBV2; clone size: -; D gene: -; J gene: TRBJ2-2; CDR3 DNA: TGTGCCAGCAGGGCGAGGAGGTTAAACACCGGGGGGCTGTTTTTT; CDR3 protein: CASRARRLNTGGLFF
V gene: TRBV20-1; clone size: -; D gene: -; J gene: TRBJ1-1; CDR3 DNA: TGCAGTGCTAGAAAGTGGAACACTGAAGCTTTCTTT; CDR3 protein: CSARKWNTEAFF
V gene: TRBV7-6; clone size: once; D gene: -; J gene: TRBJ2-1; CDR3 DNA: TGTGCCAGCAGCTTAGAACACCTCTCCTACAATGAGCAGTTCTTC; CDR3 protein: CASSLEHLSYNEQFF
V gene: TRBV19; clone size: many; D gene: -; J gene: TRBJ1-3; CDR3 DNA: TGTGCCAGTAGTTTAACGGGACTCCGCTCTGGAAACACCATATATTTT; CDR3 protein: CASSLTGLRSGNTIYF
V gene: TRBV6-1; clone size: many; D gene: -; J gene: TRBJ2-7; CDR3 DNA: TGTGCCAGCAATCAGGGGGCTAGCGGTACCTACGAGCAGTACTTC; CDR3 protein: CASNQGASGTYEQYF
V gene: TRBV11-1; clone size: many; D gene: -; J gene: TRBJ2-5; CDR3 DNA: TGTGCCAGCAGCCTACCCCGGAGGGCAGAGACCCAGTACTTC; CDR3 protein: CASSLPRRAETQYF
V gene: TRBV20-1; clone size: -; D gene: -; J gene: TRBJ2-1; CDR3 DNA: TGCAGTGCCGAGCACCAGGGCTCGCGGGAGCAGTTCTTC; CDR3 protein: CSAEHQGSREQFF
V gene: TRBV10-2; clone size: -; D gene: -; J gene: TRBJ1-2; CDR3 DNA: TGCGCCAGCATGGGTTACCGGAGACCCTATGGCTACACCTTC; CDR3 protein: CASMGYRRPYGYTF
V gene: TRBV24-1; clone size: few; D gene: -; J gene: TRBJ2-5; CDR3 DNA: TGTGCCACCAGTGAAAGGGGCCAAGAGACCCAGTACTTC; CDR3 protein: CATSERGQETQYF
V gene: TRBV19; clone size: -; D gene: -; J gene: TRBJ2-7; CDR3 DNA: TGTGCCAGTAGTCAAGCTGGGGTCTACGAGCAGTACTTC; CDR3 protein: CASSQAGVYEQYF
V gene: TRBV5-1; clone size: many; D gene: -; J gene: TRBJ2-2; CDR3 DNA: TGCGCCAGCAGGGGCCTAAGGAACACCGGGGAGCTGTTTTTT; CDR3 protein: CASRGLRNTGELFF
V gene: TRBV19; clone size: many; D gene: TRBD1; J gene: TRBJ1-1; CDR3 DNA: TGTGCCAGTAGGGTTGGGAGGGGGCCAGGCACTGAAGCTTTCTTT; CDR3 protein: CASRVGRGPGTEAFF
V gene: TRBV19; clone size: -; D gene: -; J gene: TRBJ1-2; CDR3 DNA: TGTGCCAGTAATGACGTGGACGGGGACTATGGCTACACCTTC; CDR3 protein: CASNDVDGDYGYTF
V gene: TRBV20-1; clone size: -; D gene: TRBD1; J gene: TRBJ2-7; CDR3 DNA: TGCAGTGCTCGCCGGGACAGGGGGGTGTACGAGCAGTACTTC; CDR3 protein: CSARRDRGVYEQYF
V gene: TRBV12-3/TRBV12-4; clone size: few; D gene: -; J gene: TRBJ1-5; CDR3 DNA: TGTGCCAGCAGTTTATCCAACAGGGTTAATCAGCCCCAGCATTTT; CDR3 protein: CASSLSNRVNQPQHF
V gene: TRBV10-3; clone size: -; D gene: -; J gene: TRBJ1-5; CDR3 DNA: TGTGCCATCAGTGAGAGAGGGGAAAATAGCAATCAGCCCCAGCATTTT; CDR3 protein: CAISERGENSNQPQHF
V gene: TRBV12-3/TRBV12-4; clone size: -; D gene: -; J gene: TRBJ1-6; CDR3 DNA: TGTGCCAGCGAAAGGGATGGTTCACCCCTCCACTTT; CDR3 protein: CASERDGSPLHF